The rows below give T cell receptor beta chains drawn from one sample of a study of blood T cell repertoires in COVID-19. The method was immunoSEQ multiplex PCR; TCRdb's version includes in-frame clones alone and lacks a portion of them. The sample yields around 82,000 clones, around 88% seen once. Material: peripheral blood. The receptors shown here come from an elderly man with COVID-19, enrolled during active disease. CDR3s leave out the opening cysteine and the closing phenylalanine or tryptophan. D genes are given only for firm matches. The listing skips clone size in some rows; elsewhere it reads once, few, many or a size class.

NA | TRBJ1-3 | TRBV6-4 | once | ASVFMGTLCSGNTIY
TRBD1 | TRBJ1-1 | TRBV3-1/TRBV3-2 | NA | ASNHPGQGNTEAF
TRBD1 | TRBJ2-5 | TRBV5-1 | NA | ASSVRGQTETQY
NA | TRBJ2-7 | TRBV19 | NA | ASSIEGGYEQY
NA | TRBJ2-1 | TRBV5-1 | NA | ASSVLAGAFYNEQF
NA | TRBJ1-2 | TRBV28 | NA | ASSIDRNYGYT
TRBD1 | TRBJ2-7 | TRBV6-5 | few | ASTARDRGMGEQY
NA | TRBJ2-2 | TRBV4-1 | NA | ASSQAGFSTGELF
TRBD1 | TRBJ2-7 | TRBV29-1 | NA | SVEGTGGYYEQY
NA | TRBJ1-4 | TRBV6-5 | NA | ASNLRGEKLF
NA | TRBJ2-7 | TRBV7-2 | few | ASSQGSTAYEQY
NA | TRBJ1-1 | TRBV7-2 | few | ASSLAGYRAGNTEAF
NA | TRBJ1-5 | TRBV6-1 | NA | ASSENRAQPQH
NA | TRBJ2-1 | TRBV7-9 | NA | ASSLGGPGEQF
TRBD1 | TRBJ2-3 | TRBV5-1 | once | ASTSGQSTDTQY
NA | TRBJ1-2 | TRBV20-1 | NA | SASLAREGVYGYT
NA | TRBJ2-7 | TRBV2 | NA | ASSETPDSPYEQY
TRBD1 | TRBJ1-6 | TRBV19 | NA | ASKSGQNNSPLH
NA | TRBJ1-5 | TRBV7-2 | NA | ASSLDRVNQPQH
NA | TRBJ2-7 | TRBV16 | NA | ASSPRTYEQY
NA | TRBJ1-2 | TRBV4-1 | NA | ASSQDSGAYYGYT
TRBD2 | TRBJ2-3 | TRBV7-9 | NA | ASSSGGEAY
NA | TRBJ1-5 | TRBV9 | NA | ASSVGREGNQPQH
TRBD1 | TRBJ2-7 | TRBV6-5 | few | ASSYSGQESYEQY
TRBD1 | TRBJ2-3 | TRBV2 | NA | ASSGQGVYTDTQY
NA | TRBJ1-2 | TRBV6-5 | NA | ASSSGGGAGYGYT
NA | TRBJ2-2 | TRBV7-7 | NA | ASSPRREGTGELF
NA | TRBJ2-2 | TRBV5-1 | NA | ASTPTGNTGELF
NA | TRBJ1-1 | TRBV6-5 | NA | ASSRNRVDTEAF
NA | TRBJ2-3 | TRBV21-1 | NA | ASSSSGSMADTQY
TRBD1 | TRBJ2-7 | TRBV7-6 | NA | ASSLAREGGHEQY
NA | TRBJ1-2 | TRBV3-1/TRBV3-2 | few | ASGLFRGASGYT
TRBD1 | TRBJ2-5 | TRBV3-1/TRBV3-2 | NA | ASSSRAGGETQY
TRBD1 | TRBJ2-5 | TRBV7-9 | NA | ASSSGQGQETQY
NA | TRBJ2-7 | TRBV19 | NA | ASSPGAVVYEQY
NA | TRBJ1-1 | TRBV7-3 | NA | ASSPGQNTEAF
TRBD1 | TRBJ1-5 | TRBV4-1 | NA | ASSQPDRVVQPQH
TRBD1 | TRBJ1-1 | TRBV2 | NA | ASSGQGAMNTEAF
NA | TRBJ1-1 | TRBV6-5 | once | ASSLRFEPSEAF
NA | TRBJ1-1 | TRBV6-5 | NA | ASSNMNTEAF
TRBD2 | TRBJ2-7 | TRBV11-2 | NA | ASSLEGGGSYEQY
NA | TRBJ1-6 | TRBV9 | NA | ASSPGTGGSPLH
TRBD1 | TRBJ1-1 | TRBV18 | NA | ASSPTGRTEAF
NA | TRBJ2-6 | TRBV5-4 | once | ASSEDFSGANVLT
NA | TRBJ1-1 | TRBV5-1 | NA | ASRNIPGLVNTEAF
TRBD1 | TRBJ1-1 | TRBV5-1 | NA | ASSPTTGATEAF
TRBD1 | TRBJ2-2 | TRBV10-3 | few | AIKAGTGLNTGELF
NA | TRBJ1-2 | TRBV7-9 | few | ASRKTNYGYT
TRBD1 | TRBJ1-2 | TRBV5-1 | NA | ASSLTGGNANYGYT
TRBD1 | TRBJ1-6 | TRBV20-1 | few | SASGTGDSSPLH